These 5 T cell receptor beta chains originate from one sample sequenced in a study of human T cells and chemical hapten exposure. One entry per CDR3 protein results from TCRdb running MiXCR on the RACE reads. The sample records some 74,000 distinct CDR3 sequences, over 10% being singletons. Time point indicated: patch test 3, about 24 weeks after DPC sensitization. The sample's treatment: therapeutic diphenylcyclopropenone sensitization with weekly scalp DPC. The sample consisted of whole blood, taken in connection with sensitization to the hapten diphenylcyclopropenone (DPC). All receptors derive from a woman in her forties or fifties with alopecia areata. Some clones in this sample may be carry-over from other donors' samples.

This clonotype was detected only a few times. V is TRBV12-3 or TRBV12-4 and J is TRBJ1-6; 7 bases align to TRBD1. Losses at the gene ends were 6 bases for V and 7 bases for J; bases not matched to a gene: 3. The CDR3 runs to 13 residues. The CDR3 loop is CASSQGGNSPLHF. Written as DNA, the CDR3 is TGTGCCAGCAGCCAGGGGGGGAATTCACCCCTCCACTTT.

A note on this clonotype: This could be a read error, since a much larger clone is one nucleotide away. The V gene is TRBV5-5, the J gene TRBJ1-1; D remains unclear. CDR1 is SGHKS, CDR2 YYEKEE, per germline (reference sequence). This CDR3 spans 13 amino acids. Trimming shortened V by 5 bases and J by 2 bases, and 10 bases separated the two germline ends. CDR3 bases: TGTGCCAGCAGATCAGACCAAAACACTGAAGCTTTCTTT. As protein: CASRSDQNTEAFF.

The V gene is TRBV29-1, the J gene TRBJ2-5; 7 nucleotides align to TRBD2. The trim removed 6 bases at V and 4 bases at J, leaving 8 bases unmatched. This CDR3 contains 13 residues. Germline CDR1 reads SQVTM; CDR2 reads ANQGSEA. The CDR3 nucleotides read TGCAGCGTGACCCCCACGGGAGGAGAGACCCAGTACTTC. Amino acid sequence: CSVTPTGGETQYF.

This clonotype was counted only a few times. The chain recombines TRBV5-1 with TRBJ2-3; 7 nucleotides agree with TRBD2. The germline CDR1 and CDR2 sequences are SGHRS and YFSETQ. V lost 4 bases to trimming and J lost 6 bases; unmatched junction nucleotides: 5. The CDR3 has 13 amino acids. CDR3 bases: TGCGCCAGCAGCCTGACTAGCCTGGATACGCAGTATTTT. Protein sequence: CASSLTSLDTQYF.

This clonotype was picked up many times. V is TRBV12-3 or TRBV12-4 and J is TRBJ1-2, with TRBD1 identical over 7 bases. CDR3 length: 15 amino acids. Trimming cost V 6 bases and J 4 bases; bases outside gene matches: 11. The chain's CDR3 is CASSTGQEKFYGYTF. DNA for the CDR3: TGTGCCAGCAGCACCGGACAGGAGAAATTCTATGGCTACACCTTC.